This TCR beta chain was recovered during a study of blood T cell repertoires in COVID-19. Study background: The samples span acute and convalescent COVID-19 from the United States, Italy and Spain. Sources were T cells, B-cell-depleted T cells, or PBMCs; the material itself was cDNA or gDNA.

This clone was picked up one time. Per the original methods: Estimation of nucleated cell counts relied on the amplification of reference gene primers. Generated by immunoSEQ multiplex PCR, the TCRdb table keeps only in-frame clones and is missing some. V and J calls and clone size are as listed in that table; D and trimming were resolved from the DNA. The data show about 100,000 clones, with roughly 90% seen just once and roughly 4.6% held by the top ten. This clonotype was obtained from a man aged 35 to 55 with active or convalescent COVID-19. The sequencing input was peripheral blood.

The CDR3 here is CASSYSGTGEYEQYF. The CDR3 coding sequence is TGTGCCAGCAGTTACTCGGGGACAGGGGAGTACGAGCAGTACTTC. The chain combines TRBV6-2 or TRBV6-3 with TRBJ2-7; 10 bases line up with TRBD1. Germline trimming cut 0 bases from V and 4 bases from J; bases unmatched to any gene: 3. Germline CDR1 is MNHEY and CDR2 is SVGEGT. The CDR3 extends over 15 amino acids.